One sample yielded the 9 T cell receptor beta chains listed below, sequenced in a study of blood T cell repertoires in COVID-19. TCRdb's table, derived via immunoSEQ multiplex PCR, lists solely in-frame clones and lacks some. The table shows 200,000 to 300,000 clones, with over 80% occurring only once. Sequenced material: PBMCs or T cells enriched from blood (not recorded which). The receptor source for this set is a woman aged 40 to 50 who had been exposed to COVID-19.

The chain uses TRBV19 and TRBJ2-1, with 8 bases matching TRBD1. V was clipped by 7 bases and J by 7 bases; unmatched bases: 21. The CDR3 is made up of 18 amino acids. CDR1 is LNHDA and CDR2 is SQIVND in the germline V gene (reference sequence). The CDR3: CASTTNRGSRGLFNEQFF. The CDR3 DNA follows: TGTGCCAGTACCACCAATAGGGGATCCAGGGGGCTTTTTAATGAGCAGTTCTTC.

The genes are TRBV11-2 and TRBJ1-6; TRBD1 aligns across 8 bases. V was pared by 1 base and J by 9 bases, with 14 bases of the junction left unmatched. This CDR3 has 18 amino acids. CDR1 is SGHAT and CDR2 is FQNNGV in the germline V gene. The DNA of the CDR3 is TGTGCCAGCAGCTTAGGATACCCGCAGGGGGCGGTCACTTCACCCCTCCACTTT. Translating gives CASSLGYPQGAVTSPLHF. The full variable domain, its missing parts supplied by reference TRBV11-2 and TRBJ1-6, is EAGVAQSPRYKIIEKRQSVAFWCNPISGHATLYWYQQILGQGPKLLIQFQNNGVVDDSQLPKDRFSAERLKGVDSTLKIQPAKLEDSAVYLCASSLGYPQGAVTSPLHFGNGTRLTVT.

The chain combines TRBV28 with TRBJ2-7, with a possible D match to TRBD1 (5 bases). The ends were cut back, 3 bases at V and 6 bases at J, with 9 bases in the middle. The CDR3 length is 12 residues. Per the germline V gene, CDR1 is MDHEN and CDR2 is SYDVKM. CDR3 loop: CASSLGQAEQYV. CDR3 DNA: TGTGCCAGCAGTTTGGGGCAGGCCGAGCAGTACGTC.

V is TRBV28 and J is TRBJ1-5; the D is unclear. Germline-derived CDR1 and CDR2 are MDHEN and SYDVKM. The V gene lost 8 bases and the J gene lost 3 bases, with 11 bases spanning the gap. The CDR3 is made up of 13 amino acids. The CDR3 protein is CASSHRNNQPQHF. CDR3 nucleotides: TGTGCCAGCTCGCACAGAAACAATCAGCCCCAGCATTTT.

The J gene is TRBJ2-1, the V gene TRBV4-1, with D possibly matching TRBD1 (6 bases). The CDR3 totals 16 residues. Trimming took off 1 base at V and 5 bases at J, with 15 bases between the two ends. Germline loops: CDR1 MGHRA, CDR2 YSYEKL. The CDR3 DNA reads TGCGCCAGCAGCCAAGCCACACAGGGAGTGAACAATGAGCAGTTCTTC. This codes for CASSQATQGVNNEQFF.

The chain is built from TRBV4-1 and TRBJ1-5, with 8 bases that match TRBD1. This CDR3 contains 16 residues. Germline CDR1 and CDR2: MGHRA and YSYEKL. J lost 2 bases, V lost 5 bases, and 8 bases had no gene match. The CDR3 protein is CASSSWTGTGNQPQHF. DNA for the CDR3: TGCGCCAGCAGCTCCTGGACAGGGACTGGCAATCAGCCCCAGCATTTT.

This clone appeared once. V gene TRBV7-9 combines with J gene TRBJ1-4; no reliable D call. CDR1 is SEHNR, CDR2 FQNEAQ, per germline (reference sequence). The CDR3 is 15 amino acids. V was clipped by 5 bases and J by 0 bases, with 10 bases between them. The CDR3 spells CASSPSGATNEKLFF. The CDR3 DNA sequence: TGTGCCAGCAGCCCCTCGGGAGCAACTAATGAAAAACTGTTTTTT.

This clone was seen only once. V is TRBV7-9 and J is TRBJ1-2, with TRBD1 matching over 7 bases. CDR3 length equals 15 residues. Germline V gene data show CDR1 as SEHNR and CDR2 as FQNEAQ (reference sequence). V was clipped by 5 bases and J by 2 bases; unmatched bases: 8. CDR3 sequence: CASSLPTTGNYGYTF. DNA of the CDR3: TGTGCCAGCAGCCTACCCACGACAGGGAACTATGGCTACACCTTC.

The chain has TRBV5-1 and TRBJ1-1; D gene unclear. Trimming took off 0 bases at V and 1 base at J, with 10 bases between the two ends. There are 15 residues in the CDR3. The V gene's germline CDR1 is SGHRS and CDR2 YFSETQ. CDR3 in amino acids: CASSLGTGGNTEAFF. The CDR3 DNA sequence: TGCGCCAGCAGCTTGGGGACCGGAGGGAACACTGAAGCTTTCTTT. The full variable domain, with the rest looked up from reference TRBV5-1 and TRBJ1-1, is KAGVTQTPRYLIKTRGQQVTLSCSPISGHRSVSWYQQTPGQGLQFLFEYFSETQRNKGNFPGRFSGRQFSNSRSEMNVSTLELGDSALYLCASSLGTGGNTEAFFGQGTRLTVV.